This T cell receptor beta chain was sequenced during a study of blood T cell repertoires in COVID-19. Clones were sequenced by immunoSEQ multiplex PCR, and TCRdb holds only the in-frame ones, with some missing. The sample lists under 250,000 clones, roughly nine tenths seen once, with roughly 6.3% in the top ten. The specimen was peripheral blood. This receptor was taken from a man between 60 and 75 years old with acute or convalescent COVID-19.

CDR3 in DNA: TGCGCCAGCAGCAGACAGCCTGGGACAATGAACACTGAAGCTTTCTTT. This translates into CASSRQPGTMNTEAFF. The V gene is TRBV5-1, the J gene TRBJ1-1, with D possibly TRBD1 on 6 matching bases. The CDR3 has 16 amino acids. V lost 4 bases and J lost 0, with 16 bases in between. Germline V gene lookup returns CDR1 SGHRS and CDR2 YFSETQ.